Listed here are 24 T cell receptor beta chains from one sample, sequenced in a study of sequential checkpoint blockade in melanoma. Treatment meaning: randomized to nivolumab then ipilimumab (arm A) or the reverse (arm B). The method was immunoSEQ multiplex PCR; TCRdb's version includes in-frame clones alone and lacks a portion of them. The table includes 25,000 to 30,000 clones, 60% to 80% detected once. The starting material was CD8+ T cells sorted from blood (inferred from file names), obtained from a patient given nivolumab and ipilimumab in sequence. All receptors come from a human donor with melanoma.

This clone appeared once. This rearrangement joins TRBV4-1 to TRBJ2-5, with 10 bases identical to TRBD1. The germline V gene has CDR1 MGHRA and CDR2 YSYEKL. The V segment lost 0 bases and the J segment 4 bases; nucleotides outside the gene matches: 5. The CDR3 runs to 16 residues. The DNA for the CDR3 is TGCGCCAGCAGCCAAGAGAAGACAGGGGGCATAGAGACCCAGTACTTC. Its protein is CASSQEKTGGIETQYF.

The genes are TRBV5-8 and TRBJ1-1; D is unclear. The CDR3 spans 15 residues. Per the germline V gene, CDR1 is SGHTS and CDR2 is YDEGEE. The V gene lost 3 bases and the J gene lost 6 bases, with 18 bases spanning the gap. CDR3 bases: TGTGCCAGCAGCTCCAACTGGGCCCAGACGGCTGAAGCTTTCTTT. Translation gives CASSSNWAQTAEAFF. Filled out from reference TRBV5-8 and TRBJ1-1, the complete variable domain reads EAGVTQSPTHLIKTRGQQATLRCSPISGHTSVYWYQQALGLGLQFLLWYDEGEERNRGNFPPRFSGRQFPNYSSELNVNALELEDSALYLCASSSNWAQTAEAFFGQGTRLTVV.

By share of the sample, this clone is medium-sized (0.01 to 0.1%). V is TRBV28 and J is TRBJ1-1; 10 positions match TRBD1. The CDR3 runs 14 residues. V gave up 7 bases and J gave up 5 bases; unmatched junction bases: 7. Germline V CDR1 and CDR2: MDHEN, SYDVKM. Here the CDR3 reads CASTRDRGGTEAFF. In DNA form, the CDR3 reads TGTGCCAGCACCCGGGACAGGGGCGGGACTGAAGCTTTCTTT.

J is TRBJ2-1 and V is TRBV21-1; the D call of TRBD1 is as the table states it, not checked on the DNA. TRBV21-1 is assigned pseudogene status. The CDR3 loop spans 22 amino acids. The CDR3 loop reads CASSISGLPRDRPRSSYNEQFF. CDR3 bases: TGTGCCAGCAGCATTTCTGGTCTACCCCGAGACAGACCCCGAAGCTCCTACAATGAGCAGTTCTTC.

V and J are TRBV6-1 and TRBJ2-5, with 11 positions matching TRBD1. Germline V gene sequence: CDR1 MNHNS, CDR2 SASEGT. V trimming: 6 bases; J trimming: 3 bases; junction bases outside the gene matches: 6. The CDR3 is 15 residues long. The CDR3 DNA is TGTGCCAGCAGGGCCCGGACAGGGGGCGAAGAGACCCAGTACTTC. Its translation: CASRARTGGEETQYF.

J is TRBJ1-2 and V is TRBV29-1; D perhaps matches TRBD1 (6 bases). Germline CDR1 SQVTM, CDR2 ANQGSEA. V was trimmed by 7 bases and J by 3 bases, leaving 15 bases between them. The CDR3 runs to 13 residues. The CDR3 coding sequence is TGCAGCGCCTTCACAGGGACCGACTATGGCTACACCTTC. It specifies CSAFTGTDYGYTF.

This clone is a singleton in its sample. Compared with germline, one end of the junction differs, possibly owing to a read error. This rearrangement joins TRBV19 to TRBJ2-1, with 12 bases identical to TRBD2. Per the germline V gene, CDR1 is LNHDA and CDR2 is SQIVND (reference sequence). The length of the CDR3 is 15 residues. The CDR3 region has the DNA TGTGCCAGTAGTATTACTAGCGGGGGGTACAGTGAGCAGTTCTTC. Protein: CASSITSGGYSEQFF.

This clone was seen a few times. This chain joins TRBV6-6 and TRBJ2-3; D call uncertain. The CDR3 is made up of 11 amino acids. With 4 bases removed from V and 6 bases from J, the gap between germline ends came to 5 bases. Germline V CDR1 and CDR2: MNHNY, SVGAGI (reference sequence). As DNA, the CDR3 is TGTGCCAGCAGTTTGAGGGATACGCAGTATTTT. Protein: CASSLRDTQYF.

This sequence joins TRBV15 and TRBJ1-4; no reliable D call. The CDR3 loop spans 15 amino acids. Trimming removed 0 bases at V and 10 bases at J, with 15 bases between. Germline assignment: CDR1 LNHNV and CDR2 YYDKDF (reference sequence). CDR3 sequence: CATSRENERVGKLFF. The CDR3, as DNA: TGTGCCACCAGCAGAGAGAACGAAAGAGTTGGAAAACTGTTTTTT. The full variable domain, its missing parts supplied by reference TRBV15 and TRBJ1-4, is DAMVIQNPRYQVTQFGKPVTLSCSQTLNHNVMYWYQQKSSQAPKLLFHYYDKDFNNEADTPDNFQSRRPNTSFCFLDIRSPGLGDTAMYLCATSRENERVGKLFFGSGTQLSVL.

By frequency in the sample, this clone is medium-sized. The gene calls are TRBV30 and TRBJ2-3; weak D call: TRBD1 (6 bases). Germline CDR1 reads GTSNPN; CDR2 reads SVGIG (reference sequence). Trimming removed 0 bases at V and 6 bases at J, with 7 bases between. The CDR3 loop spans 12 amino acids. The CDR3 region is CAWSVDRDTQYF. DNA for the CDR3: TGTGCCTGGAGTGTCGACAGGGATACGCAGTATTTT.

This sequence joins TRBV6-4 and TRBJ2-1; 15 bases match TRBD2. Trimming removed 4 bases from V and 5 bases from J; junction bases left unmatched: 3. Germline V CDR1 and CDR2: MRHNA, SNTAGT. This CDR3 has 16 residues. The CDR3 loop reads CASSGTSGGADNEQFF. In DNA, the CDR3 is TGTGCCAGCAGTGGGACTAGCGGGGGGGCCGACAATGAGCAGTTCTTC.

This clone was seen only once. The chain employs TRBV11-2 and TRBJ1-1; TRBD1 aligns across 9 bases. The CDR3 covers 15 residues. Germline loops: CDR1 SGHAT, CDR2 FQNNGV. The V and J ends lost 3 bases and 0 bases, in that order; junction bases with no gene match: 2. The CDR3 loop reads CASSLDRGVNTEAFF. The DNA for the CDR3 is TGTGCCAGCAGCTTGGACAGGGGTGTGAACACTGAAGCTTTCTTT.

In nucleotides, the CDR3 is TGCGCCAGCAGTGATGGAGGGTACTTGGGGGAGACCCAGTACTTC. Its translation is CASSDGGYLGETQYF. The gene calls are TRBV10-2 and TRBJ2-5; TRBD2 might be the D (6 bases). CDR3 length: 15 residues. The germline gives CDR1 WSHSY, CDR2 SAAADI. V gave up 3 bases and J gave up 5 bases, with 16 bases separating them.

The V and J genes are TRBV5-6 and TRBJ2-7, with 10 bases that match TRBD2. The CDR3 consists of 14 residues. Germline CDR1 reads SGHDT; CDR2 reads YYEEEE. The ends lost 4 bases at V and 1 base at J; junction bases unmatched: 2. The CDR3 region is CASSIAGGSYEQYF. The CDR3 DNA is TGTGCCAGCAGCATAGCGGGGGGATCCTACGAGCAGTACTTC.

The V gene is TRBV28, the J gene TRBJ2-7; no definite D call. Germline V gene sequence: CDR1 MDHEN, CDR2 SYDVKM. This CDR3 region has 13 residues. Trimming pared 10 bases from V and 3 bases from J, leaving 16 bases between. In nucleotides, the CDR3 is TGTGCCACCATTGGCAGTTACCTCTACGAGCAGTACTTC. This gives the protein CATIGSYLYEQYF.

This rearrangement joins TRBV9 to TRBJ2-3, with 13 bases identical to TRBD2. Germline-derived CDR1 and CDR2 are SGDLS and YYNGEE. The CDR3 is made up of 16 amino acids. V lost 4 bases and J lost 6; bases outside the gene matches: 8. CDR3 protein: CASSSQLAGGRDTQYF. DNA of the CDR3: TGTGCCAGCAGCTCTCAACTAGCGGGGGGGCGGGATACGCAGTATTTT. The whole variable domain, remainder taken from reference TRBV9 and TRBJ2-3, is DSGVTQTPKHLITATGQRVTLRCSPRSGDLSVYWYQQSLDQGLQFLIQYYNGEERAKGNILERFSAQQFPDLHSELNLSSLELGDSALYFCASSSQLAGGRDTQYFGPGTRLTVL.

The chain has TRBV4-2 and TRBJ1-1, with a tentative D call TRBD1 (5 bases). Deletions cut 4 bases from V and 3 bases from J, with 15 bases between. CDR1 is LGHNA and CDR2 is YNFKEQ in the germline V gene. The CDR3 length is 15 residues. The CDR3 DNA reads TGTGCCAGCAGCCTCAACGATGCAGGGTACACTGAAGCTTTCTTT. Translated: CASSLNDAGYTEAFF.

The J gene is TRBJ2-7, the V gene TRBV18, with D possibly TRBD1 on 5 matching bases. Per the germline V gene, CDR1 is KGHSH and CDR2 is LQKENI. Deletions cut 5 bases from V and 3 bases from J, with 8 bases between. The CDR3 has 12 residues. CDR3 sequence (DNA): TGTGCCAGCTCAACGGACAACTACGAGCAGTACTTC. Amino acids: CASSTDNYEQYF.

J is TRBJ2-7 and V is TRBV27, with D unclear. The CDR3 length is 13 residues. From germline, CDR1 is MNHEY and CDR2 SMNVEV (reference sequence). The V end lost 4 bases, the J end lost 2 bases, and 9 bases lay between the germline ends. CDR3 amino acids: CASSSGTPYEQYF. The CDR3 nucleotides are TGTGCCAGCAGTTCAGGTACCCCCTACGAGCAGTACTTC.

This chain uses TRBV28 with TRBJ2-7, with 8 bases aligning to TRBD1. Germline V CDR1 and CDR2: MDHEN, SYDVKM. The CDR3 is 13 amino acids. V was pared by 10 bases and J by 2 bases, with 7 bases of the junction left unmatched. The CDR3 spells CATRDRTPYEQYF. The CDR3 DNA reads as TGTGCCACCCGGGACAGGACGCCCTACGAGCAGTACTTC.

The CDR3 nucleotides are TGTGCCAGCAGCTGGGCGAGAAGCTCCTACGAGCAGTACTTC. Encoded protein: CASSWARSSYEQYF. This chain links TRBV5-5 with TRBJ2-7; D remains unclear. V was clipped by 3 bases and J by 0 bases, with 10 bases between them. The CDR3 length is 14 residues. Germline V gives CDR1 SGHKS, CDR2 YYEKEE (reference sequence).

The rearrangement joins TRBV5-1 to TRBJ1-2; 9 bases align to TRBD1. Germline loops: CDR1 SGHRS, CDR2 YFSETQ. The CDR3 is 14 amino acids. V lost 3 bases to trimming and J lost 5 bases; unmatched junction nucleotides: 5. DNA for the CDR3: TGCGCCAGCAGCTCCGCCGGGACAGGGTATGGCTACACCTTC. It encodes CASSSAGTGYGYTF.

The chain combines TRBV4-1 with TRBJ2-1; 12 nucleotides line up with TRBD2. Germline V gives CDR1 MGHRA, CDR2 YSYEKL. The CDR3 sequence is 18 residues long. The V segment lost 0 bases and the J segment 5 bases; nucleotides outside the gene matches: 8. This chain's CDR3 is CASSQDVRTSGVDNEQFF. The CDR3 coding sequence is TGCGCCAGCAGCCAAGATGTGAGGACTAGCGGGGTAGACAATGAGCAGTTCTTC.

This chain uses TRBV28 with TRBJ2-1, with 7 bases fitting TRBD2. This CDR3 is 15 amino acids long. The V segment lost 4 bases and the J segment 7 bases; nucleotides outside the gene matches: 10. Germline assignment: CDR1 MDHEN and CDR2 SYDVKM. The CDR3 region is CASSSPIAGGNEQFF. The CDR3 coding sequence is TGTGCCAGCAGTTCCCCGATAGCGGGCGGTAATGAGCAGTTCTTC.